These 30 T cell receptor beta chains originate from one sample sequenced in a study of CD8 T cells in ankylosing spondylitis. One entry per CDR3 protein, called by TCRdb with MiXCR from the 5' RACE reads. Among approximately 540,000 distinct CDR3 sequences listed, about 12% were seen once. Points from the study as a whole: A TCR beta motif made of several highly homologous variants seemed typical of ankylosing spondylitis blood.

Their antigen targets remain unknown. The material sequenced was blood, either unsorted or a sorted T cell fraction (not recorded which). These TCRs come from a male donor with ankylosing spondylitis.

This clonotype was seen more than once but under ten times. This chain connects TRBV2 to TRBJ2-3; unclear D gene. Germline V gene data show CDR1 as SNHLY and CDR2 as FYNNEI. Between the trimmed V and J ends, which lost 1 base and 4 bases, there was a span of 9 bases. CDR3 length: 14 residues. CDR3 region: CASSEVRASDTQYF. As DNA, the CDR3 is TGTGCCAGCAGTGAAGTTAGGGCTTCAGATACGCAGTATTTT.

The table lists this clonotype with a few counts. The rearrangement links TRBV6-2 or TRBV6-3 to TRBJ2-7; no reliable D call. This CDR3 has 12 residues. Germline V lookup: CDR1 MNHEY, CDR2 SVGEGT. The V gene lost 4 bases and the J gene lost 4 bases, with 8 bases spanning the gap. The CDR3 here is CASSSSRYEQYV. CDR3 sequence (DNA): TGTGCCAGCAGTTCCAGTAGGTACGAGCAGTACGTC.

Only a few counts were recorded for this clonotype. The rearrangement links TRBV10-2 to TRBJ2-7; D may be TRBD2 (5 bases). Trimming stripped 4 bases from V and 3 bases from J, with 10 bases between. The CDR3 loop spans 13 amino acids. Germline V lookup: CDR1 WSHSY, CDR2 SAAADI. The CDR3 here is CASSVGGIYEQYV. In nucleotides, the CDR3 is TGCGCCAGCAGTGTAGGAGGAATCTACGAGCAGTACGTC.

This clonotype was counted only a few times. The chain couples TRBV12-3 or TRBV12-4 to TRBJ2-3, with D maybe TRBD2 (6 bases). V lost 3 bases and J 0 bases, leaving 10 bases between the germline ends. The CDR3 consists of 15 residues. The chain's CDR3 is CASSFAGSSTDTQYF. The CDR3 nucleotides read TGTGCCAGCAGTTTTGCGGGATCTAGCACAGATACGCAGTATTTT.

This chain links TRBV29-1 with TRBJ2-5; D is undetermined. Germline V gives CDR1 SQVTM, CDR2 ANQGSEA. The CDR3 spans 11 residues. Trimming took 1 base from V and 5 from J, leaving 5 bases between them. For the CDR3, the DNA is TGCAGCGTTGAAGTCACGGAGACCCAGTACTTC. It encodes CSVEVTETQYF.

This clonotype showed up just a few times. The chain has TRBV20-1 and TRBJ1-1, with a tentative D call TRBD1 (5 bases). Trimming removed 1 base from V and 6 bases from J, with 12 bases in between. Germline values: CDR1 DFQATT, CDR2 SNEGSKA (reference sequence). This CDR3 is built from 13 residues. Here the CDR3 DNA reads TGCAGTGCTAGAGGGGCAGGGAATGCTGAAGCTTTCTTT. It is translated as CSARGAGNAEAFF.

This clonotype was seen once. The gene calls are TRBV3-1 and TRBJ1-1; D uncertain. V lost 0 bases and J 6 bases, leaving 11 bases between the germline ends. This CDR3 is built from 14 residues. CDR1 is LGHDT, CDR2 YNNKEL, per germline (reference sequence). As DNA, the CDR3 is TGTGCCAGCAGCCAAGAAACGGGTTACCCTGAAGCTTTCTTT. Encoded protein: CASSQETGYPEAFF.

This clonotype came up a few times. The chain employs TRBV24-1 and TRBJ2-3; D gene uncertain. The CDR3 loop spans 13 amino acids. Germline V CDR1 and CDR2: KGHDR, SFDVKD. The V and J ends lost 9 bases and 6 bases respectively, with 15 bases between them. In nucleotides, the CDR3 is TGTGCCACCTCTGCTGGGTACGTGGATACGCAGTATTTT. Translation gives CATSAGYVDTQYF.

The V call is TRBV7-9, the J call TRBJ1-2, with D tentatively TRBD1 (5 bases). V lost 2 bases, J lost 6 bases, and 16 bases lay in between. This CDR3 is built from 15 residues. Germline loops: CDR1 SEHNR, CDR2 FQNEAQ (reference sequence). CDR3 residues: CASSLSGGGSDGYTF. The DNA of the CDR3 is TGTGCCAGCAGCTTATCGGGCGGGGGATCGGATGGCTACACCTTC.

This clonotype was picked up many times. The chain uses TRBV7-6 and TRBJ1-1; 12 bases map to TRBD1. This CDR3 contains 15 residues. J was trimmed by 4 bases and V by 3 bases; bases with no gene match: 3. CDR1 is SGHVS, CDR2 FNYEAQ, per germline. In DNA form, the CDR3 reads TGTGCCAGCAGCTTGGGACAGGGGGCGGGCACTGAAGCTTTCTTT. It specifies CASSLGQGAGTEAFF.

This chain uses TRBV7-7 with TRBJ2-3; D not certain. The CDR3 sequence is 14 residues long. Trimming shortened V by 5 bases and J by 6 bases, and 15 bases separated the two germline ends. The germline V gene has CDR1 SSHAT and CDR2 FNYEAQ (reference sequence). CDR3: CASSPALQSDTQYF. DNA for the CDR3: TGTGCCAGCAGCCCTGCCCTCCAGAGCGATACGCAGTATTTT.

The CDR3 reads CSVLRPGGNEQFF. Here the CDR3 DNA reads TGCAGCGTCCTTAGACCCGGGGGCAATGAGCAGTTCTTC. The rearrangement uses TRBV29-1 and TRBJ2-1; D is possibly TRBD2 (6 bases). Trimming removed 6 bases at V and 6 bases at J, with 15 bases between. CDR1 and CDR2 from the germline V gene are SQVTM and ANQGSEA. This CDR3 is 13 amino acids long.

This clonotype has only a few counts. V usage is TRBV19 and J usage is TRBJ2-2; D gene ambiguous. The CDR3 length is 13 residues. The germline gives CDR1 LNHDA, CDR2 SQIVND (reference sequence). V was trimmed by 5 bases and J by 7 bases, leaving 11 bases between them. CDR3 protein: CASSPAIGGELFF. The CDR3, as DNA: TGTGCCAGTAGTCCTGCCATCGGCGGGGAGCTGTTTTTT.

V usage is TRBV25-1 and J usage is TRBJ2-3; the match to TRBD1 covers 9 bases. The CDR3 is made up of 16 amino acids. J lost 4 bases, V lost 4 bases, and 9 bases had no gene match. Germline V CDR1 and CDR2: MGHDK, SYGVNS. Written as DNA, the CDR3 is TGTGCCAGCAGTGTAGGGACAGGGTGGGATCCAGATACGCAGTATTTT. Amino acids: CASSVGTGWDPDTQYF. Combining the CDR3 with reference TRBV25-1 and TRBJ2-3 gives the whole variable domain EADIYQTPRYLVIGTGKKITLECSQTMGHDKMYWYQQDPGMELHLIHYSYGVNSTEKGDLSSESTVSRIRTEHFPLTLESARPSHTSQYLCASSVGTGWDPDTQYFGPGTRLTVL.

This clonotype has more than one count but fewer than ten. The rearrangement links TRBV3-1 to TRBJ1-2; D is unclear. CDR1 is LGHDT and CDR2 is YNNKEL in the germline V gene (reference sequence). Trimming took off 6 bases at V and 1 base at J, with 18 bases between the two ends. This CDR3 region has 16 residues. The CDR3 is CASRANVPGGNYGYTF. CDR3 coding DNA: TGTGCCAGCAGAGCCAACGTGCCGGGCGGTAACTATGGCTACACCTTC.

This clonotype was observed a handful of times. The V gene is TRBV6-2 or TRBV6-3, the J gene TRBJ1-1, with D possibly being TRBD1 (5 bases). Trimming took off 5 bases at V and 1 base at J, with 11 bases between the two ends. The germline V gene encodes CDR1 MNHEY and CDR2 SVGEGT. This CDR3 spans 14 amino acids. The CDR3 here is CASSPTVPNTEAFF. The CDR3 DNA reads as TGTGCCAGCAGTCCGACAGTCCCGAACACTGAAGCTTTCTTT.

This clonotype was recorded at least ten times. This sequence joins TRBV5-1 and TRBJ2-5, with D possibly TRBD1 on 5 matching bases. The germline V gene has CDR1 SGHRS and CDR2 YFSETQ. The CDR3 has 13 residues. V was shortened by 2 bases and J by 5 bases, with 10 bases between the two germline ends. Here the CDR3 DNA reads TGCGCCAGCAGCTTCAGGGTCTGGGAGACCCAGTACTTC. Translating gives CASSFRVWETQYF.

This clonotype was picked up many times. This rearrangement joins TRBV5-1 to TRBJ2-7; 11 nucleotides agree with TRBD2. Germline-derived CDR1 and CDR2 are SGHRS and YFSETQ. The CDR3 extends over 13 amino acids. V lost 6 bases to trimming and J lost 4 bases; unmatched junction nucleotides: 3. CDR3 region: CASTTSGRYEQYF. The CDR3 DNA reads as TGCGCCAGCACCACTAGCGGGAGATACGAGCAGTACTTC.

This clonotype was picked up many times. V usage is TRBV11-2 and J usage is TRBJ1-1, with D hard to call. Looked up from germline, CDR1 is SGHAT and CDR2 is FQNNGV. The V and J ends lost 1 base and 6 bases respectively, with 6 bases between them. The CDR3 has 12 residues. For the CDR3, the DNA is TGTGCCAGCAGCTTAGGTGAGGCTGAAGCTTTCTTT. As protein: CASSLGEAEAFF. Together with reference TRBV11-2 and TRBJ1-1, the CDR3 gives the full variable domain: EAGVAQSPRYKIIEKRQSVAFWCNPISGHATLYWYQQILGQGPKLLIQFQNNGVVDDSQLPKDRFSAERLKGVDSTLKIQPAKLEDSAVYLCASSLGEAEAFFGQGTRLTVV.

The gene calls are TRBV18 and TRBJ2-3, with TRBD2 matching over 13 bases. V trimming: 5 bases; J trimming: 1 base; junction bases outside the gene matches: 6. This CDR3 has 17 amino acids. Germline V gene lookup returns CDR1 KGHSH and CDR2 LQKENI. The CDR3 region is CASSARTSGSRTDTQYF. The DNA for the CDR3 is TGTGCCAGCTCAGCTCGGACTAGCGGGAGCCGCACAGATACGCAGTATTTT.

CDR3 residues: CASGFGSIAKNIQYF. In nucleotides, the CDR3 is TGTGCTAGTGGTTTTGGCAGTATAGCCAAAAACATTCAGTACTTC. This chain links TRBV12-5 with TRBJ2-4, with D unresolved. CDR3 length equals 15 residues. Germline values: CDR1 LGHNT, CDR2 FRNRAP. Trimming shortened V by 3 bases and J by 0 bases, and 9 bases separated the two germline ends.

V usage is TRBV27 and J usage is TRBJ2-1; 10 nucleotides match TRBD1. With V trimmed by 2 bases and J by 10 bases, 5 bases remained unmatched. The CDR3 sequence is 14 residues long. CDR1 and CDR2 (germline): MNHEY, SMNVEV (reference sequence). CDR3: CASSLGTGVIEQFF. The CDR3 coding sequence is TGTGCCAGCAGTTTAGGGACAGGGGTAATAGAGCAGTTCTTC.

This clonotype has only a few counts. This chain uses TRBV5-1 with TRBJ2-3; unclear D gene. V was clipped by 0 bases and J by 5 bases, with 13 bases between them. Germline V gene sequence: CDR1 SGHRS, CDR2 YFSETQ. The CDR3 covers 15 residues. The CDR3 DNA reads TGCGCCAGCAGCTTGGCCGTCACTCTCGGAGATACGCAGTATTTT. Translation: CASSLAVTLGDTQYF.

There are a few counts of this clonotype. The J gene is TRBJ1-1, the V gene TRBV12-3 or TRBV12-4; tentatively, D is TRBD1 (5 bases). The CDR3 sequence is 13 residues long. V lost 7 bases, J lost 3 bases, and 12 bases lay in between. The CDR3 protein is CASTRGSYTEAFF. The CDR3 nucleotides are TGTGCCAGCACTCGGGGGTCGTACACTGAAGCTTTCTTT.

V usage is TRBV11-2 and J usage is TRBJ2-5, with 10 bases fitting TRBD1. The germline V gene has CDR1 SGHAT and CDR2 FQNNGV. The CDR3 length is 18 residues. The V and J ends lost 1 base and 5 bases, in that order; junction bases with no gene match: 13. CDR3 region: CASSLGSYGQGDGETQYF. The CDR3 DNA is TGTGCCAGCAGCTTAGGTTCCTATGGACAGGGGGATGGGGAGACCCAGTACTTC. The full variable domain, completed using reference TRBV11-2 and TRBJ2-5, is EAGVAQSPRYKIIEKRQSVAFWCNPISGHATLYWYQQILGQGPKLLIQFQNNGVVDDSQLPKDRFSAERLKGVDSTLKIQPAKLEDSAVYLCASSLGSYGQGDGETQYFGPGTRLLVL.

This chain joins TRBV5-6 and TRBJ1-1; TRBD1 matches at 8 bases. Germline V CDR1 and CDR2: SGHDT, YYEEEE. J lost 1 base, V lost 1 base, and 9 bases had no gene match. CDR3 length: 17 amino acids. The DNA of the CDR3 is TGTGCCAGCAGCTTGTGGCCAGGGGGCGTTGGGAACACTGAAGCTTTCTTT. This codes for CASSLWPGGVGNTEAFF.

The count of this clonotype is one. V and J are TRBV5-1 and TRBJ2-2; 8 bases are shared with TRBD2. CDR3 length equals 17 residues. Germline V gene sequence: CDR1 SGHRS, CDR2 YFSETQ. The ends lost 0 bases at V and 0 bases at J; junction bases unmatched: 4. The CDR3 nucleotides are TGCGCCAGCAGCTTGGCGGCTAGCGGGCCGAACACCGGGGAGCTGTTTTTT. Its protein product is CASSLAASGPNTGELFF.

The chain carries TRBV20-1 and TRBJ1-4, with D perhaps matching TRBD1 (5 bases). V dropped 6 bases and J dropped 5 bases, with 13 bases sitting between them. The germline gives CDR1 DFQATT, CDR2 SNEGSKA (reference sequence). The CDR3 covers 13 residues. CDR3 sequence: CSAPWGINEKLFF. In nucleotides, the CDR3 is TGCAGTGCCCCCTGGGGGATAAATGAAAAACTGTTTTTT.

This clonotype was observed a handful of times. V and J are TRBV20-1 and TRBJ2-3; no reliable D call. Germline V gene data show CDR1 as DFQATT and CDR2 as SNEGSKA (reference sequence). Trimming cost V 6 bases and J 4 bases, with 8 bases left between them. This CDR3 has 11 residues. CDR3 sequence: CSAISADTQYF. CDR3 bases: TGCAGTGCCATTTCAGCAGATACGCAGTATTTT.

The J gene is TRBJ1-6, the V gene TRBV3-1; D is undetermined. Germline CDR1 LGHDT, CDR2 YNNKEL (reference sequence). With 1 base removed from V and 5 bases from J, the gap between germline ends came to 9 bases. The length of the CDR3 is 15 residues. The CDR3 reads CASSQGRLHNSPLHF. The CDR3 nucleotides read TGTGCCAGCAGCCAAGGGCGACTCCATAATTCACCCCTCCACTTT.